This T cell receptor (beta chain) was sequenced in a study of molecular identifiers for immune sequencing clone quantification. Study-level information: Four portions were sequenced after RNA from approximately 22,000 or 94,000 naive CD8 cells was split five ways in replicates. Study-level findings and limits: Single-cell amounts of spiked Jurkat TCR RNA were reportedly detectable among some 1 million naive cells. Clonotypes topping 20 RNA copies carried over 99% of effector molecules but under 1% of naive ones.

Many counts were recorded for this clonotype. The antigen is undetermined. The germline CDR1 and CDR2 sequences are SEHNR and FQNEAQ (reference sequence). The length of the CDR3 is 13 residues. The ends were cut back, 8 bases at V and 2 bases at J, with 13 bases in the middle. Using a CD8+CD4-CCR7+CD45RA+ phenotype, naive CD8 T cells were sorted. TCRdb used MiXCR to reprocess the PCR reads, holding one entry per CDR3 protein. The sample yields around 470,000 distinct CDR3 sequences, under 30% seen once. Sequencing was performed on naive CD8+ T cells from blood, with Jurkat cell RNA spiked in. Specified subset: FACS-sorted CD8+CD4-CCR7+CD45RA+ naive T cells. This TCR was sampled from a human donor in good health. Some libraries in this study had Jurkat cell RNA spiked in. The chain combines TRBV7-9 with TRBJ2-7; D unclear. The CDR3 sequence: CASSPPGAYEQYF. The CDR3 DNA follows: TGTGCCAGCTCACCACCAGGAGCCTACGAGCAGTACTTC.